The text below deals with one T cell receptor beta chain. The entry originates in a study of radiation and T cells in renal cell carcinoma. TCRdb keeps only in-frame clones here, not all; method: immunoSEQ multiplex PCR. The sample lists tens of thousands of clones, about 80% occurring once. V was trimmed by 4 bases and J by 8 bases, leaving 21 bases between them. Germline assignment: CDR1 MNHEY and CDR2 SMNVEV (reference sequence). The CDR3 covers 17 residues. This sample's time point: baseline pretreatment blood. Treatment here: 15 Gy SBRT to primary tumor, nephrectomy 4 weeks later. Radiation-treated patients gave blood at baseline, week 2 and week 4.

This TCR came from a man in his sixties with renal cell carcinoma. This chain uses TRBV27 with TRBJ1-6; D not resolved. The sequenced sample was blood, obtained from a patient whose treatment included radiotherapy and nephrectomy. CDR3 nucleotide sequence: TGTGCCAGCAGTTGGCGACATCCTCCCCGGGGTTATTCACCCCTCCACTTT. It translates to CASSWRHPPRGYSPLHF.